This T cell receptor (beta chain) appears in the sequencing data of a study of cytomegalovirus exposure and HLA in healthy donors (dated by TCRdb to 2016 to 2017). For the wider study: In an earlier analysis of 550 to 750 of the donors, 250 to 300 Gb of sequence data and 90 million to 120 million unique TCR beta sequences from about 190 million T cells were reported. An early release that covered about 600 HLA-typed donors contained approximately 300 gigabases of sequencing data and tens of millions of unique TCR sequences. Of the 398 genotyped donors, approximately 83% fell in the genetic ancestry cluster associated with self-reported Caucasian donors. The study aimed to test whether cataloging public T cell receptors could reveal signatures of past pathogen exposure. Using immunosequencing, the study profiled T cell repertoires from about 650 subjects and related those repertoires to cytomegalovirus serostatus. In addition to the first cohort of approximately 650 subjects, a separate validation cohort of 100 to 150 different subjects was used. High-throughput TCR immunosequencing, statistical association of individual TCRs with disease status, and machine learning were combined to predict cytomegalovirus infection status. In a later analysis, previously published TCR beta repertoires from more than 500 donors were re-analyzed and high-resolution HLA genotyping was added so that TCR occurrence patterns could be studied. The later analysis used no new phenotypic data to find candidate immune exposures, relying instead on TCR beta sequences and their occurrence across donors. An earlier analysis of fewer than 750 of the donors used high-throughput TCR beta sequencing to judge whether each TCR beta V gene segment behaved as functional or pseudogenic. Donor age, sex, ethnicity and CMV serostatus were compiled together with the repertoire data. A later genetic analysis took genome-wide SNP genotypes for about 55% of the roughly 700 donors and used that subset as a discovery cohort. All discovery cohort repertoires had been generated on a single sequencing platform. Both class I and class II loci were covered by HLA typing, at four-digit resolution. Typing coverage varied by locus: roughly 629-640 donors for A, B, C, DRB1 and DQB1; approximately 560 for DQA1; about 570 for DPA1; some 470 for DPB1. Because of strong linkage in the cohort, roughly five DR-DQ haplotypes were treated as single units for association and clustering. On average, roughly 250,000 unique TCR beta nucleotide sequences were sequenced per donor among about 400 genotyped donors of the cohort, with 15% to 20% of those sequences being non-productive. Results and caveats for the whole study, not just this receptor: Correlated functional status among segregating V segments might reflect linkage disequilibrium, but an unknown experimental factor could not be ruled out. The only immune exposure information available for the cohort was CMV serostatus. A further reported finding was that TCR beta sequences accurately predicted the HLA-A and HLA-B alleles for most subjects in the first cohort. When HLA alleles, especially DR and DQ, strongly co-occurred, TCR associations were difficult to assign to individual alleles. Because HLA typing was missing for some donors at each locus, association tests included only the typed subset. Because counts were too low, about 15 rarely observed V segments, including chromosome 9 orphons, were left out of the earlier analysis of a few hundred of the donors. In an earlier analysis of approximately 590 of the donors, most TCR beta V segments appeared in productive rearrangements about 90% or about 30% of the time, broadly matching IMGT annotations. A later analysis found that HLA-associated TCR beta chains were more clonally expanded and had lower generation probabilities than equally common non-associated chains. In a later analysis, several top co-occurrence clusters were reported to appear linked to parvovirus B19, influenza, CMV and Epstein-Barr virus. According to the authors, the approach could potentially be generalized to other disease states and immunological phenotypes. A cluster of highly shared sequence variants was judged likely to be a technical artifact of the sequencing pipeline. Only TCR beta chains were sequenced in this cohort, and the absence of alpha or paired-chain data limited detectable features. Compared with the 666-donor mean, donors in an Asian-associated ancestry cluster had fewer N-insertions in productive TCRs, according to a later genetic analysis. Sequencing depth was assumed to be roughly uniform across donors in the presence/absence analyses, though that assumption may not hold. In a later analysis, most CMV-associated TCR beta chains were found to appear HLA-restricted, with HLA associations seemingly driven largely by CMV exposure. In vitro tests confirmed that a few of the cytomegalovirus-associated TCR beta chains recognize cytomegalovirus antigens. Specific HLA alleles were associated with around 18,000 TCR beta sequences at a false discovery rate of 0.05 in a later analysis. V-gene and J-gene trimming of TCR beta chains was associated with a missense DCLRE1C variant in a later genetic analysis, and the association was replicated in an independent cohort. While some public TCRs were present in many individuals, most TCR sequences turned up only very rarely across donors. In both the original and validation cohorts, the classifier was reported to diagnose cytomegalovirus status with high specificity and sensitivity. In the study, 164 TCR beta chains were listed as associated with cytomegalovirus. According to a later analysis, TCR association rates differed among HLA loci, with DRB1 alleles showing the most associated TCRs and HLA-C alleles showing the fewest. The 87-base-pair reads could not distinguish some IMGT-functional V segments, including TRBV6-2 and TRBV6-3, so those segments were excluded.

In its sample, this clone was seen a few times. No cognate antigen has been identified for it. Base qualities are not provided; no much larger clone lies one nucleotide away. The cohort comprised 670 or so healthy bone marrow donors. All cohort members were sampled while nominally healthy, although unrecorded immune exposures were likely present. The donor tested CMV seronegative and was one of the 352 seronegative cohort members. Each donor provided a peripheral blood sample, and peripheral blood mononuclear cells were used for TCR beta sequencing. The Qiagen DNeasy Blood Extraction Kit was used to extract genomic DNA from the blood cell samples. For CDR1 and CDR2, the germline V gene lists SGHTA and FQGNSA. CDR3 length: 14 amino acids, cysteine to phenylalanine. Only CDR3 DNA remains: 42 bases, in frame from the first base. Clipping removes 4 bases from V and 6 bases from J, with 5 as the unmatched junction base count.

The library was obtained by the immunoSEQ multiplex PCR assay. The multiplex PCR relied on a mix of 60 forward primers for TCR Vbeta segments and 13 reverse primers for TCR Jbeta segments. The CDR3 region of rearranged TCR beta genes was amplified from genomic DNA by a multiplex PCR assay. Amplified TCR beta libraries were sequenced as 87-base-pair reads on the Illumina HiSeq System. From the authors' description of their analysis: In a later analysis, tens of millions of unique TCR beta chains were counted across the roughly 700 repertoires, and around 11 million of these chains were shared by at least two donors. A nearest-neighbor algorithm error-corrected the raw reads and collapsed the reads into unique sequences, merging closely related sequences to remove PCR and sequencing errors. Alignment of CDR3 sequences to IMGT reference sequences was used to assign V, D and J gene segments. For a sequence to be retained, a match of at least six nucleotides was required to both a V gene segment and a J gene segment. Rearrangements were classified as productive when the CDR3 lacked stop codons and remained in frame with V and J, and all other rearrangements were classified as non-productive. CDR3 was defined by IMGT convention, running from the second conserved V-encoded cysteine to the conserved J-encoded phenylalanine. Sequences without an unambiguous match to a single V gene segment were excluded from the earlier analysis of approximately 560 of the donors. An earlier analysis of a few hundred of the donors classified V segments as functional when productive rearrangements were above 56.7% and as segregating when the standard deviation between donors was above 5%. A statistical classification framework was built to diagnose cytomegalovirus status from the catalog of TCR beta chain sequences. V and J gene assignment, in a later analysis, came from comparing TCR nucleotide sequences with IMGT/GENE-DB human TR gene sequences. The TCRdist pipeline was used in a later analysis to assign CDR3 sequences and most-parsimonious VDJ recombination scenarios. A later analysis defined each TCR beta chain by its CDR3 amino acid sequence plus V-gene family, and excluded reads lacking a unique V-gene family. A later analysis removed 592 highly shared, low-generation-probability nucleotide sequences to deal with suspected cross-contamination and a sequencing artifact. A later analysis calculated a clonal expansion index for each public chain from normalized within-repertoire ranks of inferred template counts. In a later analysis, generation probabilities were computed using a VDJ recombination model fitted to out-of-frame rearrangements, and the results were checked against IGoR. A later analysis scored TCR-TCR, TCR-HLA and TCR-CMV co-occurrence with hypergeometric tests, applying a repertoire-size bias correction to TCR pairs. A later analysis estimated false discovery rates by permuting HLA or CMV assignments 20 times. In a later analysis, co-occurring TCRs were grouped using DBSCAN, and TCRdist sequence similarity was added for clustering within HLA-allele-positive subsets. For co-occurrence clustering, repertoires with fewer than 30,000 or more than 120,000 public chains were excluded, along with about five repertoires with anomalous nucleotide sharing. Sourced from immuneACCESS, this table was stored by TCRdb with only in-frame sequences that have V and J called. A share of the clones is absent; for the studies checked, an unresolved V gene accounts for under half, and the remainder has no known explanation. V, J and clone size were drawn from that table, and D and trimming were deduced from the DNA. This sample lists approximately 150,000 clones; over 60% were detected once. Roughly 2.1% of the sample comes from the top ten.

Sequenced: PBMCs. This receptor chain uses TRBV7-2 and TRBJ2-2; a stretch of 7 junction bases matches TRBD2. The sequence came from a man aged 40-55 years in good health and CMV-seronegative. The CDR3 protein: CASSSITSAGELFF. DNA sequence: TGTGCCAGCAGCTCAATAACTAGCGCCGGGGAGCTGTTTTTT. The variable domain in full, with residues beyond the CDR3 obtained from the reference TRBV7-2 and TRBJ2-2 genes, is GAGVSQSPSNKVTEKGKDVELRCDPISGHTALYWYRQSLGQGLEFLIYFQGNSAPDKSGLPSDRFSAERTGGSVSTLTIQRTQQEDSAVYLCASSSITSAGELFFGEGSRLTVL.